Reported below is one TCR beta chain. The data belong to a study of blood T cell repertoires in COVID-19. Study at large: PBMCs, B-cell-depleted T cells, or T cells provided the cDNA or gDNA that made up the material.

Per the authors' pipeline: Reference gene primer amplification in the assay estimated nucleated cell counts. Sequencing was performed with immunoSEQ multiplex PCR; in TCRdb, only in-frame clones are kept and a portion is missing. V, J and clone size derive from that table, while D and trimming were established from the DNA sequence. The sample lists hundreds of thousands of clones, 89% seen once, with around 6.9% in the top ten. Trimming shortened V by 4 bases and J by 4 bases, and 16 bases separated the two germline ends. Germline assignment: CDR1 LGHDT and CDR2 YNNKEL (reference sequence). The CDR3 loop spans 15 amino acids.

The V gene is TRBV3-1 (or the pseudogene TRBV3-2), the J gene TRBJ1-2; D is perhaps TRBD1 (5 bases). This TCR came from a man aged 60 to 69 who had recovered from COVID-19. Source material: peripheral blood. Written as DNA, the CDR3 is TGTGCCAGCAGCCCCACGGATCCAAGGGGCTATGGCTACACCTTC. It translates to CASSPTDPRGYGYTF.